This T cell receptor (beta chain) was obtained from a study of blood T cell repertoires in COVID-19. V shed 8 bases and J shed 4 bases, with 11 bases lying between them. The CDR3 contains 12 residues. Method: immunoSEQ multiplex PCR; TCRdb's copy keeps in-frame clones and lacks some. The data contain 650,000 to 800,000 clones, about nine tenths of them singletons. Material for sequencing was peripheral blood. This TCR was sampled from a woman aged 18-29 years with acute or convalescent COVID-19. V is TRBV12-3 or TRBV12-4 and J is TRBJ1-2; D is perhaps TRBD1 (6 bases). CDR3 in amino acids: CASGGHIYGYTF. The CDR3 DNA sequence: TGTGCCAGCGGGGGACACATCTATGGCTACACCTTC.